Listed below are T cell receptor beta chains from one sample, sequenced in a study of pediatric ulcerative colitis. Some clones are missing from TCRdb's copy, which holds only in-frame ones; the method was immunoSEQ multiplex PCR. The data contain 4,500 to 6,000 clones, roughly 91% of them singletons. The sequenced material came from blood. The receptor source for this set is a girl aged 5-17 years who was a control in a study of pediatric ulcerative colitis. Both conserved end residues are part of each CDR3. Fields, in order: V gene, J gene, D gene, CDR3 protein, CDR3 DNA. D genes are given only for firm matches.

TRBV2	TRBJ2-5	.	CASSIKGSGGQYF	TGTGCCAGCAGTATCAAGGGGTCGGGCGGCCAGTACTTC
TRBV7-3	TRBJ1-1	.	CASSLNQGLDTEAFF	TGTGCCAGCAGCTTAAACCAGGGATTGGACACTGAAGCTTTCTTT
TRBV19	TRBJ1-3	.	CASSISRAGNTIYF	TGTGCCAGTAGTATCAGCAGGGCTGGAAACACCATATATTTT
TRBV5-8	TRBJ2-4	.	CASSLAKSGSSKNIQYF	TGTGCCAGCAGCTTGGCCAAGTCCGGGAGTAGCAAAAACATTCAGTACTTC
TRBV28	TRBJ2-5	.	CASSPVSQTRTTAQYF	TGTGCCAGCAGTCCCGTTTCCCAGACACGGACGACAGCCCAGTACTTC
TRBV28	TRBJ1-5	.	CASSYGGPLGSNQPQHF	TGTGCCAGCTCATACGGGGGGCCTCTCGGGAGCAATCAGCCCCAGCATTTT
TRBV28	TRBJ2-1	TRBD2	CASSLYSTSGSNEQFF	TGTGCCAGCAGTTTATACTCGACTAGCGGATCGAATGAGCAGTTCTTC
TRBV5-8	TRBJ1-1	.	CASSFSNTEAFF	TGTGCCAGCAGCTTTTCGAACACTGAAGCTTTCTTT
TRBV5-1	TRBJ1-1	.	CASKPTPLNTEAFF	TGCGCCAGCAAGCCGACCCCCCTGAACACTGAAGCTTTCTTT
TRBV18	TRBJ2-2	TRBD2	CASSPSVSGITGELFF	TGTGCCAGCTCACCGTCGGTTAGCGGGATCACCGGGGAGCTGTTTTTT
TRBV4-3	TRBJ2-7	TRBD2	CASSQDSGGPSSYEQYF	TGCGCCAGCAGCCAAGACAGCGGGGGTCCAAGCTCCTACGAGCAGTACTTC
TRBV6-1	TRBJ2-7	.	CASSSMYEQYF	TGTGCCAGCAGTTCTATGTACGAGCAGTACTTC
TRBV11-2	TRBJ2-3	TRBD1	CASSSQPGTGGADTQYF	TGTGCCAGCAGCTCACAGCCGGGGACAGGGGGCGCAGATACGCAGTATTTT
TRBV5-1	TRBJ2-7	TRBD2	CASSNGSGGIYEQYF	TGCGCCAGCAGTAACGGGTCGGGAGGGATCTACGAGCAGTACTTC
TRBV18	TRBJ2-2	.	CASDRSNTGELFF	TGTGCCAGCGATAGGAGTAACACCGGGGAGCTGTTTTTT
TRBV6-5	TRBJ2-7	TRBD1	CASNYADRGGEQYF	TGTGCCAGCAACTACGCTGACAGGGGAGGCGAGCAGTACTTC
TRBV7-9	TRBJ2-5	.	CASSRQTQYF	TGTGCCAGCAGCCGACAGACCCAGTACTTC
TRBV13	TRBJ2-1	.	CASSLGGGPNPQFF	TGTGCCAGCAGCTTAGGCGGTGGGCCAAATCCCCAGTTCTTC
TRBV7-4	TRBJ2-7	.	CASSRNGQAPSYEQYF	TGTGCCAGCAGCCGAAATGGACAAGCTCCGTCCTACGAGCAGTACTTC
TRBV10-3	TRBJ1-1	.	CAIRKAASNTEAFF	TGTGCCATCAGGAAGGCAGCTTCGAACACTGAAGCTTTCTTT
TRBV7-8	TRBJ2-5	TRBD1	CASSSDRQYQETQYF	TGTGCCAGCAGCTCGGACAGGCAGTACCAAGAGACCCAGTACTTC
TRBV25-1	TRBJ2-2	.	CASRGQSGELFF	TGTGCCAGCAGGGGGCAGAGCGGGGAGCTGTTTTTT
TRBV30	TRBJ1-4	.	CAWSRGGNEKLFF	TGTGCCTGGAGCCGAGGGGGAAATGAAAAACTGTTTTTT